Described below is a single TCR beta chain sequence and its context. Antigen specificity is unknown. The data are from a study of cytomegalovirus exposure and HLA in healthy donors. As for the study in general: Findings of an earlier analysis included 90 million to 120 million unique TCR beta sequences from 190 million or so T cells. Overall study findings and caveats: Follow-up analysis found HLA locus-dependent TCR association rates, highest for DRB1 and lowest for HLA-C. When analyzed later, a missense DCLRE1C variant was found to be linked to TCR beta V- and J-gene trimming.

The PCR used 60 Vbeta and 13 Jbeta primers. Method: immunoSEQ multiplex PCR; TCRdb's copy keeps in-frame clones and lacks some. The listing records 41,000 or so clones. CDR1 SEHNR and CDR2 FQNEAQ come from the germline V gene (reference sequence). There are 14 residues in the CDR3. The V gene lost 1 base and the J gene lost 4 bases, with 10 bases spanning the gap. The receptor's source is a young man in good health and CMV-seronegative. This chain links TRBV7-9 with TRBJ1-2; D gene ambiguous. Input material: PBMCs. The CDR3 sequence is CASSLETEIYGYTF. The CDR3 nucleotides read TGTGCCAGCAGCTTAGAAACAGAGATCTATGGCTACACCTTC.